The clone carrying this T cell receptor (beta chain) was seen a handful of times. The data derive from a study of CD8 T cells in Susac syndrome. Random hexamers were used to reverse transcribe about 0.5 to 1 ug of RNA. Multiplex PCR with immunoSEQ amplified the TCR beta CDR3 across 54 Vbeta and 13 Jbeta. TCRdb fed the immunoSEQ multiplex PCR reads into MiXCR, producing one record per CDR3 protein. The sample includes approximately 280,000 distinct CDR3 sequences, roughly 81% of them seen just once. The CDR3 has 15 residues. Per the germline V gene, CDR1 is SGHRS and CDR2 is YFSETQ. The germline V and J ends were trimmed by 0 bases and 6 bases, with 12 bases remaining between them. CD8+ and CD4+ T cells taken from blood had their TCR beta sequenced. Multiple sclerosis controls were treatment-naive patients with stable or active relapsing-remitting disease.

The sequencing sample was made of CD8+ T cells from PBMCs. The receptor's source is a human donor with multiple sclerosis. The chain combines TRBV5-1 with TRBJ1-4; D unresolved. CDR3 bases: TGCGCCAGCAGCTTGGGGTTGTCCAGTCATGAAAAACTGTTTTTT. Protein sequence: CASSLGLSSHEKLFF.